The entry that follows covers one T cell receptor (beta chain) sequence. The antigen is undetermined. The junction differs from germline at one of its ends, possibly a read error. This sample was taken from a study of CD8+ T cells in alopecia areata. Study results and limitations: In scalp and blood, many expanded lesional clones persisted during tofacitinib. Greater clonality was observed in lesional scalp samples, especially alopecia totalis/universalis, versus normal scalp.

The treatment: oral pan-JAK inhibitor, 5-10 mg twice daily. Using a FACSAria, the CD4+ and CD8+ T cells were sorted from the PBMCs. RNA was isolated and reverse transcribed to cDNA, the sequencing template. The repertoire was sequenced with immunoSEQ multiplex PCR; TCRdb's copy has only in-frame clones and lacks some. This sample has around 120,000 clones, with 53% found just once. Germline values: CDR1 SSHAT, CDR2 FNYEAQ (reference sequence). The CDR3 is made up of 16 amino acids. Source: CD4+ T cells sorted from blood, taken at week 4, from a patient treated with tofacitinib. The TCR sequence derives from a human donor with alopecia areata. The genes are TRBV7-7 and TRBJ2-5, with D perhaps TRBD2 (7 bases). The CDR3 protein is CASSLRGGPTQETQYF. CDR3 bases: TGTGCTAGCAGCTTAAGGGGGGGACCCACCCAAGAGACCCAGTACTTC.